This T cell receptor (beta chain) comes out of a study of blood T cell repertoires in COVID-19. Background on the study: There were acute and convalescent COVID-19 samples, and they came from the United States, Italy and Spain. The analysed material was cDNA or gDNA that came from T cells, B-cell-depleted T cells, or PBMCs.

V was cut by 5 bases and J by 6 bases, with 20 bases left in between. This CDR3 is 16 amino acids long. Germline lookup yields CDR1 MDHEN and CDR2 SYDVKM. Per the authors' pipeline: Scientists estimated how many nucleated cells there were by amplifying reference gene primers. Profiled with immunoSEQ multiplex PCR; TCRdb holds only in-frame clones, not every one. The DNA gave D and trimming, while V, J and clone size come from that table. The repertoire holds 30,000 to 35,000 clones, with around 85% as singletons. The chain recombines TRBV28 with TRBJ1-5, with a weak D call TRBD1 (6 bases). The TCR was taken from a human donor with acute or convalescent COVID-19. The donor label of this sample is uncertain. Specimen: peripheral blood. CDR3 loop: CASSATGTRAIQPQHF. CDR3 nucleotide sequence: TGTGCCAGCAGTGCAACAGGGACCCGGGCCATTCAGCCCCAGCATTTT.